This T cell receptor beta chain comes out of a study of T cell changes during pregnancy in multiple sclerosis. The protocol was immunoSEQ multiplex PCR, while the TCRdb copy is restricted to in-frame clones and leaves out a portion. The table shows 70,000 to 95,000 clones, with approximately 92% occurring only once. V was shortened by 6 bases and J by 6 bases, with 29 bases between the two germline ends. Germline values: CDR1 SEHNR, CDR2 FQNEAQ (reference sequence). The CDR3 covers 18 residues. The chain combines TRBV7-9 with TRBJ1-1; D is possibly TRBD1 (6 bases). The material was peripheral blood, obtained in the second trimester of pregnancy. The receptor's source is a female donor in good health, enrolled as a control in a pregnancy study. CDR3 region: CASSLIRGGRSGRAEAFF. The CDR3, as DNA: TGTGCCAGCAGTCTCATACGCGGGGGGCGGTCAGGTAGGGCTGAAGCTTTCTTT. Full variable domain (missing parts from reference TRBV7-9 and TRBJ1-1): DTGVSQNPRHKITKRGQNVTFRCDPISEHNRLYWYRQTLGQGPEFLTYFQNEAQLEKSRLLSDRFSAERPKGSFSTLEIQRTEQGDSAMYLCASSLIRGGRSGRAEAFFGQGTRLTVV.